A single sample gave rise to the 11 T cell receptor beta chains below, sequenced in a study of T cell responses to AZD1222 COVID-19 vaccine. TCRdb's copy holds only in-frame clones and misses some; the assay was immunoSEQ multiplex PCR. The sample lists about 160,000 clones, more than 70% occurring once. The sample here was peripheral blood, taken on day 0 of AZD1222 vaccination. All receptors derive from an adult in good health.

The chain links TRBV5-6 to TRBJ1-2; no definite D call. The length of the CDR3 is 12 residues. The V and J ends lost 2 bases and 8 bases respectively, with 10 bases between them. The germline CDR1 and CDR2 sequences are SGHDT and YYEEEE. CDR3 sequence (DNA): TGTGCCAGCAGCTTTCGAGGGAGCGGCTACACCTTC. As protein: CASSFRGSGYTF. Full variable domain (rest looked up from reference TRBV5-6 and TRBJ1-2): DAGVTQSPTHLIKTRGQQVTLRCSPKSGHDTVSWYQQALGQGPQFIFQYYEEEERQRGNFPDRFSGHQFPNYSSELNVNALLLGDSALYLCASSFRGSGYTFGSGTRLTVV.

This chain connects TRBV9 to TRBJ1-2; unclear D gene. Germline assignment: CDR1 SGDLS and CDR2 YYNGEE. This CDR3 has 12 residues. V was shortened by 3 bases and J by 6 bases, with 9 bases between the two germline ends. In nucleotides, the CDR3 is TGTGCCAGCAGCGACCTGGGCAATGGCTACACCTTC. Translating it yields CASSDLGNGYTF.

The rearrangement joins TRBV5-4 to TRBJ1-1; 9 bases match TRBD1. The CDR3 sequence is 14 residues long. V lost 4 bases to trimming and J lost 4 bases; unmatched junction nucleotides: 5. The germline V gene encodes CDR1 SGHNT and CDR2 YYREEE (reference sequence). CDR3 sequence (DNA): TGTGCCAGCAGCCAACAGGGGGCGCGCACTGAAGCTTTCTTT. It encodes CASSQQGARTEAFF.

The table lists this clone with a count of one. As DNA, the CDR3 is TGTGCCAGCAGTTTTATCATTCAGAACACTGAAGCTTTCTTT. This gives the protein CASSFIIQNTEAFF. This chain joins TRBV28 and TRBJ1-1; no clear D. The CDR3 totals 14 residues. Germline V gene sequence: CDR1 MDHEN, CDR2 SYDVKM. Trimming removed 3 bases from V and 1 base from J, with 9 bases in between.

The CDR3 region has the DNA TGTGCCCACGATAGCTCTGGAAACACCATATATTTT. Encoded protein: CAHDSSGNTIYF. The gene calls are TRBV30 and TRBJ1-3, with unresolved D. Trimming shortened V by 8 bases and J by 0 bases, and 8 bases separated the two germline ends. Germline values: CDR1 GTSNPN, CDR2 SVGIG (reference sequence). The CDR3 length is 12 residues.

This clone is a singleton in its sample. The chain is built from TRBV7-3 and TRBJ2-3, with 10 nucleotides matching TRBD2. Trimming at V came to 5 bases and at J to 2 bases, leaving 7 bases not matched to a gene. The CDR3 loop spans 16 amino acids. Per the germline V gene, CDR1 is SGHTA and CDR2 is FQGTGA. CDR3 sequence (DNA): TGTGCCAGCAGCCCACGGACTAGCGGCGACACAGATACGCAGTATTTT. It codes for CASSPRTSGDTDTQYF.

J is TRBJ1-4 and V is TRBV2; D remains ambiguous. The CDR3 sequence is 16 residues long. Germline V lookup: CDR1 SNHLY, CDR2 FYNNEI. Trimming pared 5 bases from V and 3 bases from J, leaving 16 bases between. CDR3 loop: CASSQRREHSNEKLFF. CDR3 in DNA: TGTGCCAGCAGTCAGCGGCGGGAACACTCTAATGAAAAACTGTTTTTT.

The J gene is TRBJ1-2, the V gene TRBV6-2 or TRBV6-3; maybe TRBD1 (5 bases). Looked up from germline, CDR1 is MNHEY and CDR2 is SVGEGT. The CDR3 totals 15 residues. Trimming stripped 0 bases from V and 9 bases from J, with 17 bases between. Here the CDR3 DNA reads TGTGCCAGCAGTTACTCGCCGGGACCACAAAGGAGCTACACCTTC. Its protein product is CASSYSPGPQRSYTF.

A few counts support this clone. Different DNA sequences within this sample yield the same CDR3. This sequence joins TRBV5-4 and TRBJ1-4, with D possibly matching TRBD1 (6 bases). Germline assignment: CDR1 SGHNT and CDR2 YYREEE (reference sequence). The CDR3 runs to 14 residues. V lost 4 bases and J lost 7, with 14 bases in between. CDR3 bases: TGTGCCAGCAGCCTACAGGGAGCGGTTGAAAAACTGTTTTTT. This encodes CASSLQGAVEKLFF.

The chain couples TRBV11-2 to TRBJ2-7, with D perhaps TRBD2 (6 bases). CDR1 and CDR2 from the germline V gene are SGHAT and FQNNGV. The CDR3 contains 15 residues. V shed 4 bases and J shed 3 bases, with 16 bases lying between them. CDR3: CASSSLAEGSYEQYF. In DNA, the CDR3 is TGTGCCAGCAGCTCCTTAGCGGAAGGCAGCTACGAGCAGTACTTC.

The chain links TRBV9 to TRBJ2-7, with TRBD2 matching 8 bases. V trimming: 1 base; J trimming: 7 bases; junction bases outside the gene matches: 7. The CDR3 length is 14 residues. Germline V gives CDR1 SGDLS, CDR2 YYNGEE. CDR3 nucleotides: TGTGCCAGCAGCGTAACGGGGGGGCCTGGGGAGCAGTACTTC. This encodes CASSVTGGPGEQYF.